The 8 T cell receptor beta chains listed next were all sequenced from one sample in a study of cytomegalovirus exposure and HLA in healthy donors. Primers included in the PCR were 60 Vbeta and 13 Jbeta primers. TCRdb's copy holds only in-frame clones and misses some; the assay was immunoSEQ multiplex PCR. The data contain over 50,000 clones, roughly 90% of them seen just once; the ten biggest clones take up approximately 1.4%. The sample consisted of PBMCs. These receptors originate from a man aged 25 to 45 in good health and CMV-seropositive.

The genes are TRBV29-1 and TRBJ2-5, with 8 positions matching TRBD2. Germline V gene lookup returns CDR1 SQVTM and CDR2 ANQGSEA. V was pared by 6 bases and J by 2 bases, with 2 bases of the junction left unmatched. CDR3 length equals 12 residues. CDR3 coding DNA: TGCAGCGTAACTAGCGGACAAGAGACCCAGTACTTC. Protein sequence: CSVTSGQETQYF.

J is TRBJ2-6 and V is TRBV18; 8 nucleotides align to TRBD1. The germline V gene has CDR1 KGHSH and CDR2 LQKENI. The CDR3 sequence is 15 residues long. Losses at the gene ends were 1 base for V and 12 bases for J; bases not matched to a gene: 8. The CDR3 DNA follows: TGTGCCAGCTCACCACTTCTGACAGGGGAATTCGTCCTGACTTTC. This translates into CASSPLLTGEFVLTF.

The chain carries TRBV7-9 and TRBJ1-1; D is possibly TRBD1 (6 bases). Trimming removed 2 bases at V and 7 bases at J, with 14 bases between. CDR1 is SEHNR and CDR2 is FQNEAQ in the germline V gene (reference sequence). CDR3 length equals 14 residues. The CDR3 nucleotides read TGTGCCAGCAGCTTACAGGGGCCTCATAATGAAGCTTTCTTT. Its protein is CASSLQGPHNEAFF. Variable domain in full (rest from reference TRBV7-9 and TRBJ1-1): DTGVSQNPRHKITKRGQNVTFRCDPISEHNRLYWYRQTLGQGPEFLTYFQNEAQLEKSRLLSDRFSAERPKGSFSTLEIQRTEQGDSAMYLCASSLQGPHNEAFFGQGTRLTVV.

The chain uses TRBV19 and TRBJ2-1; 9 nucleotides line up with TRBD2. V dropped 5 bases and J dropped 4; count of bases not matched to a gene: 9. The CDR3 contains 16 residues. Germline V gene lookup returns CDR1 LNHDA and CDR2 SQIVND (reference sequence). CDR3 loop: CASSPHRLADYNEQFF. For the CDR3, the DNA is TGTGCCAGTAGTCCACACCGACTAGCGGATTACAATGAGCAGTTCTTC.

This chain joins TRBV4-1 and TRBJ1-4; D remains unclear. This CDR3 is built from 16 residues. V gave up 3 bases and J gave up 1 base, with 12 bases separating them. Germline values: CDR1 MGHRA, CDR2 YSYEKL. The CDR3 DNA sequence: TGCGCCAGCAGCCAGTCCCCGGGAGTAACTAATGAAAAACTGTTTTTT. This codes for CASSQSPGVTNEKLFF.

The genes are TRBV28 and TRBJ1-1; D unresolved. V was cut by 8 bases and J by 2 bases, with 12 bases left in between. CDR3 size: 13 residues. CDR1 is MDHEN, CDR2 SYDVKM, per germline. CDR3 DNA: TGTGCCAGCCGGAGGACCCTTAACACTGAAGCTTTCTTT. Its translation: CASRRTLNTEAFF.

The J gene is TRBJ2-5, the V gene TRBV21-1; TRBD2 was called by the table and not checked on the DNA. TRBV21-1 represents a pseudogene. The CDR3 consists of 13 residues. CDR3 DNA sequence: TGTGCCAGCAGCCGGGGGGCGCGGGAGACCCAGTACTTC. Protein product: CASSRGARETQYF.

This rearrangement joins TRBV29-1 to TRBJ2-1, with D unresolved. The CDR3 length is 14 residues. Between the trimmed V and J ends, which lost 0 bases and 0 bases, there was a span of 6 bases. Per the germline V gene, CDR1 is SQVTM and CDR2 is ANQGSEA. CDR3 loop: CSVEDRNSYNEQFF. The CDR3 coding sequence is TGCAGCGTTGAAGACAGGAACTCCTACAATGAGCAGTTCTTC.